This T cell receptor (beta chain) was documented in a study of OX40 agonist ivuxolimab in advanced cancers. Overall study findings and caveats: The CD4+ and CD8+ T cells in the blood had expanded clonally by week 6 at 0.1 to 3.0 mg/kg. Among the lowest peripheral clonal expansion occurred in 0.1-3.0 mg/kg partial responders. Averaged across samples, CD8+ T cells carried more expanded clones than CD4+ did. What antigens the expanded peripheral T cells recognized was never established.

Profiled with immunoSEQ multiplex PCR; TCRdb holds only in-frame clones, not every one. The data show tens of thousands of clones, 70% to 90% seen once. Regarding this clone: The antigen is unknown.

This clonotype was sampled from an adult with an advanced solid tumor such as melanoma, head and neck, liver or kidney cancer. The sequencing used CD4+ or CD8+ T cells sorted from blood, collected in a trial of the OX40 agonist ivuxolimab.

Here the CDR3 reads CAISVGGPQGNQPQHF. CDR3 bases: TGTGCCATCAGTGTAGGGGGTCCTCAGGGCAATCAGCCCCAGCATTTT. The chain is built from TRBV10-3 and TRBJ1-5; the D gene is possibly TRBD1 (6 bases). Germline V gives CDR1 ENHRY, CDR2 SYGVKD. CDR3 size: 16 residues. The V end was cut by 4 bases, the J end by 2 bases, with 15 bases between.